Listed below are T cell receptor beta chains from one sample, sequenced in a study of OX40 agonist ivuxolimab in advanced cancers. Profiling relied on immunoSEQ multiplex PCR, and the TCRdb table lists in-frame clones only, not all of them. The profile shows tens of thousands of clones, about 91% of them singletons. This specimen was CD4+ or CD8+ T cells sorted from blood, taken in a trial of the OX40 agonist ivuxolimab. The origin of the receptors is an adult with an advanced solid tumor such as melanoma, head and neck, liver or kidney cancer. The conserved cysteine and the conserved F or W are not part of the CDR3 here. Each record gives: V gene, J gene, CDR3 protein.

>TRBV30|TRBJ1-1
AWLTGSMNTEAF
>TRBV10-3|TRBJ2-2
ATYQGLAGGIGELF
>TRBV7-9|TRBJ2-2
ASNERDTGELF
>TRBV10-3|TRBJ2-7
AITAAEPFLMY
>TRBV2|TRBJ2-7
ASSVPEISEQY
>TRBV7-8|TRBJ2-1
ASSPSPSGIWQF
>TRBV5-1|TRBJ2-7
ASSADREQY
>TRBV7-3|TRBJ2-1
ASSSAGTSGSSVSSRNEQF
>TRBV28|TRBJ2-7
ASSLGTAYEQY
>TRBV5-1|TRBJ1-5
ASSLDSSRNQPQH
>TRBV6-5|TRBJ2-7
ATGLAGGREQY
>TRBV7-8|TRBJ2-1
ASNAWGGDEQF
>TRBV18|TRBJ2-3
ASSPPGGLTTDTQY
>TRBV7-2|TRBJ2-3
ASSFQTDTQY